This entry is about one T cell receptor beta chain. The entry originates in a study of blood T cell repertoires in COVID-19. Only in-frame clones appear in the TCRdb table, and some are missing; sequencing was by immunoSEQ multiplex PCR. The sample yields around 140,000 clones, around 80% seen once. V lost 3 bases, J lost 2 bases, and 16 bases lay in between. This CDR3 is built from 16 residues. The germline gives CDR1 SGHVS, CDR2 FQNEAQ. The sequence came from a man between 60 and 70 years old with active or convalescent COVID-19. The V and J genes are TRBV7-8 and TRBJ1-2; a possible D gene is TRBD1 (6 bases). The material sequenced was peripheral blood. This CDR3 reads CASSFVQGTSNYGYTF. CDR3 nucleotide sequence: TGTGCCAGCAGCTTCGTTCAGGGGACATCAAACTATGGCTACACCTTC.